This T cell receptor beta chain was recovered during a study of blood T cells in healthy people across ages. The study, taken as a whole, reports: Lack of knowledge of donor CMV status possibly confounded expanded clonotype changes.

The second PCR ran about 6 to 12 cycles with a sample-barcoded 5' primer and J-beta primers. Using its own MiXCR run on the 5' RACE reads, TCRdb lists one record per CDR3 protein. The table has over 700,000 distinct CDR3 sequences, around a quarter seen once; the top ten hold 9.4%. Notes on this clonotype: Its antigen is as yet unknown.

The V gene's germline CDR1 is SGHVS and CDR2 FQNEAQ. The CDR3 is 15 amino acids. The V and J ends lost 5 bases and 6 bases, in that order; junction bases with no gene match: 11. These data were likewise used in another study, on T cells of mothers and their children. That publication notes: Over 9 million reads per mother and some 2.9 million per child were obtained.

The chain links TRBV7-8 to TRBJ1-2; 8 nucleotides line up with TRBD1. The source of this sequence is a boy aged 5-17 years in good health. The sample comprised blood. CDR3 residues: CASSLLPDRGDGYTF. DNA for the CDR3: TGTGCCAGCAGCCTTCTACCCGACAGGGGAGATGGCTACACCTTC.